Listed below are T cell receptor beta chains from one sample, sequenced in a study of CD8+CD57+ T cells in acquired aplastic anemia. TCRdb used MiXCR to reprocess the reads, holding one entry per CDR3 protein. The table records about 420,000 distinct CDR3 sequences, under 80% of them present only once. The specimen sequenced was sorted CD4+, CD8+, or CD8+CD57+ T cells (not recorded which) from PBMCs. Receptor source: a human donor in good health, serving as a control. CDR3s include the opening cysteine and the closing phenylalanine or tryptophan. The order of the fields is CDR3 protein, V gene, D gene, J gene, CDR3 length. The D gene is left open where the match is weak.

CDR3aa: CASGLGGRSYEQYF
v_gene: TRBV12-5
d_gene: NA
j_gene: TRBJ2-7
len: 14

CDR3aa: CAISKGGNSYNEQFF
v_gene: TRBV6-5
d_gene: NA
j_gene: TRBJ2-1
len: 15

CDR3aa: CASSVGVGTETQYF
v_gene: TRBV9
d_gene: NA
j_gene: TRBJ2-3
len: 14

CDR3aa: CASSLVHGDTPQFF
v_gene: TRBV7-3
d_gene: NA
j_gene: TRBJ1-6
len: 14

CDR3aa: CATRGSRTSPLHF
v_gene: TRBV27
d_gene: NA
j_gene: TRBJ1-6
len: 13

CDR3aa: CSARDWLAGGQSTDTQYF
v_gene: TRBV20-1
d_gene: TRBD2
j_gene: TRBJ2-3
len: 18

CDR3aa: CASSYQGGSTEAFF
v_gene: TRBV5-1
d_gene: TRBD1
j_gene: TRBJ1-1
len: 14

CDR3aa: CASSRCTGTGPSTDTQYF
v_gene: TRBV7-6
d_gene: TRBD1
j_gene: TRBJ2-3
len: 18

CDR3aa: CASTRGGVHSPLHF
v_gene: TRBV19
d_gene: NA
j_gene: NA
len: 14

CDR3aa: CASRSTGNEKLFF
v_gene: TRBV12-3/TRBV12-4
d_gene: TRBD1
j_gene: TRBJ1-4
len: 13

CDR3aa: CASSKLPGQGARPDTQYF
v_gene: TRBV7-3
d_gene: TRBD1
j_gene: TRBJ2-3
len: 18

CDR3aa: CASSPGNRVQQF
v_gene: TRBV7-3
d_gene: NA
j_gene: TRBJ1-5
len: 12

CDR3aa: CASRVQNGEKLFF
v_gene: TRBV4-1
d_gene: NA
j_gene: TRBJ1-4
len: 13

CDR3aa: CSASTTGHNNEQFF
v_gene: TRBV20-1
d_gene: NA
j_gene: TRBJ2-1
len: 14

CDR3aa: CASSPDTAETQYF
v_gene: TRBV7-3
d_gene: NA
j_gene: TRBJ2-5
len: 13

CDR3aa: CATSDSGVLEPQHF
v_gene: TRBV24-1
d_gene: NA
j_gene: TRBJ1-5
len: 14

CDR3aa: CASSLMEHTEAFF
v_gene: TRBV7-3
d_gene: NA
j_gene: TRBJ1-1
len: 13

CDR3aa: CSASWVMDEQFF
v_gene: TRBV20-1
d_gene: NA
j_gene: TRBJ2-1
len: 12

CDR3aa: CASSRGGQVTGELFF
v_gene: TRBV11-2
d_gene: NA
j_gene: TRBJ2-2
len: 15

CDR3aa: CASRSRLGGPYEKLFF
v_gene: TRBV19
d_gene: NA
j_gene: TRBJ1-4
len: 16

CDR3aa: CASSVGAGGGPENF
v_gene: TRBV9
d_gene: NA
j_gene: TRBJ1-6
len: 14

CDR3aa: CASSLGQVYNEQFF
v_gene: TRBV5-5
d_gene: NA
j_gene: TRBJ2-1
len: 14

CDR3aa: CAISEQGRGQPQHF
v_gene: TRBV5-5
d_gene: NA
j_gene: TRBJ1-5
len: 14

CDR3aa: CSARETGGNTEAFF
v_gene: TRBV20-1
d_gene: TRBD1
j_gene: TRBJ1-1
len: 14

CDR3aa: CASSEALKPSTSGGETQYF
v_gene: TRBV2
d_gene: TRBD2
j_gene: TRBJ2-5
len: 19

CDR3aa: CSARVQGGDEQYF
v_gene: TRBV20-1
d_gene: NA
j_gene: TRBJ2-7
len: 13

CDR3aa: CASVSLDTQYF
v_gene: TRBV6-5
d_gene: NA
j_gene: TRBJ2-3
len: 11

CDR3aa: CASSQDGSYGYTF
v_gene: TRBV3-1
d_gene: NA
j_gene: TRBJ1-2
len: 13

CDR3aa: CASSPETESGYTFF
v_gene: TRBV7-9
d_gene: NA
j_gene: TRBJ2-7
len: 14

CDR3aa: CACSWRGQGAGGELFF
v_gene: TRBV7-8
d_gene: TRBD1
j_gene: TRBJ2-2
len: 16

CDR3aa: CSARLTGSRNTEAFF
v_gene: TRBV20-1
d_gene: NA
j_gene: TRBJ1-1
len: 15

CDR3aa: CASSFRDRGYNEQYF
v_gene: TRBV5-1
d_gene: TRBD1
j_gene: TRBJ2-3
len: 15

CDR3aa: CASTAELTGELLF
v_gene: TRBV19
d_gene: NA
j_gene: TRBJ2-2
len: 13